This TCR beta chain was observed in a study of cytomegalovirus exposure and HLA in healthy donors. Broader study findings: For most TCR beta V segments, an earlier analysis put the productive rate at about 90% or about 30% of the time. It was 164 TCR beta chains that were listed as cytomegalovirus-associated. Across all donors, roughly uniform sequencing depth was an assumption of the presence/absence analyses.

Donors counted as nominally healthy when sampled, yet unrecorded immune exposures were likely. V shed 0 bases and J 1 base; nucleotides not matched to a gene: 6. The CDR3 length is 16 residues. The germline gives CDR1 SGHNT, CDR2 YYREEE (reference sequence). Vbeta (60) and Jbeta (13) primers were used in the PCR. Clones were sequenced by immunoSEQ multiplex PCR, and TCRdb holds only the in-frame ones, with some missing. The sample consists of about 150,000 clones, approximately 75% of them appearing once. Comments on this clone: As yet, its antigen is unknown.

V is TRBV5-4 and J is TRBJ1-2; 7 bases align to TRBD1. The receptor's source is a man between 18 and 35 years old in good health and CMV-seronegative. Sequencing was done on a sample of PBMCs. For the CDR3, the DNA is TGTGCCAGCAGCTTGGAGGGACAGTCCTTTAACTATGGCTACACCTTC. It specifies CASSLEGQSFNYGYTF.